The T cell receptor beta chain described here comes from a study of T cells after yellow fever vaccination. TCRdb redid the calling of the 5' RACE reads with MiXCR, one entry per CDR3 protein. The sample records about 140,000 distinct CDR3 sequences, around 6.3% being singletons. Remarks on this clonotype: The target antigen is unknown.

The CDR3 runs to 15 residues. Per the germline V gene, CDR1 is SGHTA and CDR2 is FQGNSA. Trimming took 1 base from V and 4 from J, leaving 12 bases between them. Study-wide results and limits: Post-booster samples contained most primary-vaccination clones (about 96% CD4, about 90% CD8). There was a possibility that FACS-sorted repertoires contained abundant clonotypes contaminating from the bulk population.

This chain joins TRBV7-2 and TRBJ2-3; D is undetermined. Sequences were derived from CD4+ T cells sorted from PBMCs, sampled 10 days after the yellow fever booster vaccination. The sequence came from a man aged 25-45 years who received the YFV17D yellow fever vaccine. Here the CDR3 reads CASSLVSSAADTQYF. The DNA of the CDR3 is TGTGCCAGCAGCTTAGTAAGCAGCGCGGCAGATACGCAGTATTTT.